What follows are 20 T cell receptor beta chains derived from one specimen sequenced in a study of T cell repertoires in cytomegalovirus infection. TCRdb processed the reads anew with MiXCR; each CDR3 protein has one entry. In the table there are about 250,000 distinct CDR3 sequences, more than 9% of which are singletons. The specimen was PBMCs. Receptors originate from a human donor in good health (CMV status not recorded). Some clones in this sample may be carry-over from other donors' samples.

This clonotype was counted at least ten times. The rearrangement uses TRBV5-1 and TRBJ1-2; D gene unclear. V lost 0 bases and J lost 4, with 10 bases in between. There are 14 residues in the CDR3. Germline CDR1 reads SGHRS; CDR2 reads YFSETQ. CDR3 DNA sequence: TGCGCCAGCAGCTTGGGCCAGACTTCCTATGGCTACACCTTC. This sequence encodes CASSLGQTSYGYTF.

In this sample, this clonotype turned up many times. The V gene is TRBV7-8, the J gene TRBJ2-1; no definite D call. Germline lookup yields CDR1 SGHVS and CDR2 FQNEAQ. There are 18 residues in the CDR3. Trimming cost V 8 bases and J 0 bases, with 23 bases left between them. The chain's CDR3 is CASYLLTETVSSYNEQFF. The CDR3 nucleotides are TGTGCCAGCTATCTGTTGACTGAGACCGTTAGCTCCTACAATGAGCAGTTCTTC.

There are a few counts of this clonotype. The chain links TRBV12-3 or TRBV12-4 to TRBJ1-1; D unclear. Trimming pared 5 bases from V and 6 bases from J, leaving 10 bases between. There are 12 residues in the CDR3. The DNA for the CDR3 is TGTGCCAGCAGTCTTAAGGTCCCTGAAGCTTTCTTT. It yields the protein CASSLKVPEAFF.

Regarding this clonotype: Being one base from a much bigger clone, this may be a read error. The V call is TRBV6-1, the J call TRBJ2-5; 8 bases are a match to TRBD1. Germline V lookup: CDR1 MNHNS, CDR2 SASEGT. This CDR3 spans 12 amino acids. CDR3 sequence (DNA): TGTGTCAGCAACGGACAGGGTGTGACCCAGTACTTC. Translation: CVSNGQGVTQYF.

This clonotype was found many times. This chain links TRBV7-2 with TRBJ1-5, with D possibly matching TRBD1 (5 bases). Germline lookup yields CDR1 SGHTA and CDR2 FQGNSA. V lost 4 bases to trimming and J lost 7 bases, with 11 bases between them. This CDR3 contains 13 residues. The CDR3 DNA reads TGTGCCAGCAGCTCCCTCAGGGACCAGCCCCAGCATTTT. This sequence encodes CASSSLRDQPQHF. Full variable domain (outside the CDR3, taken from reference TRBV7-2 and TRBJ1-5): GAGVSQSPSNKVTEKGKDVELRCDPISGHTALYWYRQSLGQGLEFLIYFQGNSAPDKSGLPSDRFSAERTGGSVSTLTIQRTQQEDSAVYLCASSSLRDQPQHFGDGTRLSIL.

This clonotype was observed at least ten times. The chain carries TRBV7-2 and TRBJ2-6, with D possibly matching TRBD1 (5 bases). Per germline, CDR1 SGHTA and CDR2 FQGNSA. Trimming pared 6 bases from V and 0 bases from J, leaving 15 bases between. The CDR3 runs 17 residues. DNA for the CDR3: TGTGCCAGCAGTTCGACAGCGACCCCCTCTGGGGCCAACGTCCTGACTTTC. Amino acid sequence: CASSSTATPSGANVLTF. Supplemented by reference TRBV7-2 and TRBJ2-6, the full variable domain reads GAGVSQSPSNKVTEKGKDVELRCDPISGHTALYWYRQSLGQGLEFLIYFQGNSAPDKSGLPSDRFSAERTGGSVSTLTIQRTQQEDSAVYLCASSSTATPSGANVLTFGAGSRLTVL.

This clonotype was detected many times. V gene TRBV5-1 combines with J gene TRBJ2-3; 9 bases are a match to TRBD2. Germline V gene lookup returns CDR1 SGHRS and CDR2 YFSETQ. The CDR3 covers 14 residues. The ends lost 8 bases at V and 5 bases at J; junction bases unmatched: 9. This chain's CDR3 is CASCSGGGLDTQYF. Here the CDR3 DNA reads TGCGCCAGTTGTAGCGGGGGTGGACTAGATACGCAGTATTTT.

The CDR3 protein is CASSLDRGGLRYF. The CDR3 coding sequence is TGTGCCAGCAGCTTGGACAGGGGGGGCCTGAGGTACTTC. The V gene is TRBV5-4, the J gene TRBJ2-7; D is perhaps TRBD1 (8 bases). Looked up from germline, CDR1 is SGHNT and CDR2 is YYREEE (reference sequence). Trimming stripped 0 bases from V and 12 bases from J, with 16 bases between. The length of the CDR3 is 13 residues. The whole variable domain, remainder taken from reference TRBV5-4 and TRBJ2-7, is ETGVTQSPTHLIKTRGQQVTLRCSSQSGHNTVSWYQQALGQGPQFIFQYYREEENGRGNFPPRFSGLQFPNYSSELNVNALELDDSALYLCASSLDRGGLRYFGPGTRLTVT.

The V and J genes are TRBV19 and TRBJ2-7; D is uncertain. Germline CDR1 and CDR2: LNHDA and SQIVND (reference sequence). This CDR3 contains 11 residues. The V end lost 6 bases, the J end lost 3 bases, and 6 bases lay between the germline ends. CDR3 sequence (DNA): TGTGCCAGTAGATTGGGCTACGAGCAGTACTTC. Translating it yields CASRLGYEQYF.

In its sample, this clonotype was seen once. The CDR3 spells CASSFIPWTASSGSGANVLTF. In DNA form, the CDR3 reads TGTGCCAGCAGTTTTATCCCCTGGACGGCTTCCAGTGGCTCTGGGGCCAACGTCCTGACTTTC. The chain has TRBV6-2 or TRBV6-3 and TRBJ2-6; D is undetermined. The CDR3 covers 21 residues. V was shortened by 4 bases and J by 0 bases, with 25 bases between the two germline ends. Per the germline V gene, CDR1 is MNHEY and CDR2 is SVGEGT.

There are many counts of this clonotype. The gene calls are TRBV7-2 and TRBJ1-1; no clear D. Germline loops: CDR1 SGHTA, CDR2 FQGNSA. The CDR3 sequence is 14 residues long. The V gene lost 1 base and the J gene lost 8 bases, with 14 bases spanning the gap. As DNA, the CDR3 is TGTGCCAGCAGCTTAGAGCCCCCAATTGGGGAAGCTTTCTTT. Its protein product is CASSLEPPIGEAFF.

V usage is TRBV19 and J usage is TRBJ1-6, with D unresolved. This CDR3 comprises 14 residues. V shed 5 bases and J shed 7 bases, with 12 bases lying between them. Germline-derived CDR1 and CDR2 are LNHDA and SQIVND (reference sequence). The CDR3 DNA reads as TGTGCCAGTAGTTGGAACCAACCCAATTCACCCCTCCACTTT. Translation: CASSWNQPNSPLHF.

This clonotype was seen repeatedly, ten times or more. V usage is TRBV2 and J usage is TRBJ1-1; D perhaps matches TRBD1 (6 bases). From germline, CDR1 is SNHLY and CDR2 FYNNEI. Trimming left V 4 bases short and J 1 base short, with 10 bases between. CDR3 length: 14 residues. The CDR3 loop is CASSVQGANTEAFF. The CDR3 coding sequence is TGTGCCAGCAGTGTACAGGGCGCGAACACTGAAGCTTTCTTT. Filled out from reference TRBV2 and TRBJ1-1, the complete variable domain reads EPEVTQTPSHQVTQMGQEVILRCVPISNHLYFYWYRQILGQKVEFLVSFYNNEISEKSEIFDDQFSVERPDGSNFTLKIRSTKLEDSAMYFCASSVQGANTEAFFGQGTRLTVV.

This clonotype was found many times. V gene TRBV7-9 combines with J gene TRBJ2-2; a weak D match, TRBD1 (6 bases). Trimming took off 5 bases at V and 4 bases at J, with 11 bases between the two ends. Per germline, CDR1 SEHNR and CDR2 FQNEAQ (reference sequence). The CDR3 has 14 residues. CDR3 bases: TGTGCCAGCAGCGTTCGACAGGTCACCGGGGAGCTGTTTTTT. Translating it yields CASSVRQVTGELFF.

The genes are TRBV28 and TRBJ2-5; D is undetermined. V shed 3 bases and J shed 2 bases, with 13 bases lying between them. Germline V gene lookup returns CDR1 MDHEN and CDR2 SYDVKM. There are 15 residues in the CDR3. The CDR3, as DNA: TGTGCCAGCAGTTTCCTGTCCTCACAACAAGAGACCCAGTACTTC. It codes for CASSFLSSQQETQYF. The full variable domain, completed using reference TRBV28 and TRBJ2-5, is DVKVTQSSRYLVKRTGEKVFLECVQDMDHENMFWYRQDPGLGLRLIYFSYDVKMKEKGDIPEGYSVSREKKERFSLILESASTNQTSMYLCASSFLSSQQETQYFGPGTRLLVL.

This clonotype was counted at least ten times. V and J are TRBV7-8 and TRBJ1-1, with D uncertain. Germline CDR1 reads SGHVS; CDR2 reads FQNEAQ. There are 16 residues in the CDR3. The germline V and J ends were trimmed by 1 base and 6 bases, with 18 bases remaining between them. The CDR3: CASSLGTRAAGAEAFF. CDR3 bases: TGTGCCAGCAGCTTAGGAACGCGGGCGGCGGGCGCTGAAGCTTTCTTT. Using reference TRBV7-8 and TRBJ1-1 for the parts outside the CDR3, the full variable domain is GAGVSQSPRYKVAKRGQDVALRCDPISGHVSLFWYQQALGQGPEFLTYFQNEAQLDKSGLPSDRFFAERPEGSVSTLKIQRTQQEDSAVYLCASSLGTRAAGAEAFFGQGTRLTVV.

This clonotype has a count of ten or more. The V gene is TRBV19, the J gene TRBJ1-4; D is unclear. Germline-derived CDR1 and CDR2 are LNHDA and SQIVND (reference sequence). Trimming took 7 bases from V and 8 from J, leaving 17 bases between them. The CDR3 runs to 14 residues. The CDR3, as DNA: TGTGCCAGTACATACAATGGGCAGACAGAAAAACTGTTTTTT. Translating it yields CASTYNGQTEKLFF.

The chain links TRBV6-6 to TRBJ2-1; 9 bases are shared with TRBD2. The CDR3 covers 14 residues. Germline V CDR1 and CDR2: MNHNY, SVGAGI (reference sequence). V dropped 2 bases and J dropped 13; count of bases not matched to a gene: 9. Here the CDR3 DNA reads TGTGCCAGCAGTTACGAGTTAGCGGGAGTCTTACAGTTCTTC. This translates into CASSYELAGVLQFF.

This clonotype occurred many times. Here the CDR3 reads CATTDSGRAVETQYF. The CDR3 DNA follows: TGTGCCACCACAGATAGCGGGAGGGCCGTTGAGACCCAGTACTTC. The chain couples TRBV19 to TRBJ2-5; 11 nucleotides align to TRBD2. Germline trimming cut 10 bases from V and 5 bases from J; bases unmatched to any gene: 12. Germline CDR1 reads LNHDA; CDR2 reads SQIVND (reference sequence). The CDR3 contains 15 residues.

This clonotype turned up a few times. The chain carries TRBV29-1 and TRBJ2-7; 10 bases map to TRBD2. Germline loops: CDR1 SQVTM, CDR2 ANQGSEA. The CDR3 sequence is 16 residues long. The junction had 14 bases not matched to a gene; V was cut back by 3 bases and J by 6 bases. The CDR3 sequence is CSVENRLAGARGEQYF. DNA of the CDR3: TGCAGCGTTGAGAACAGGCTAGCGGGAGCCCGGGGCGAGCAGTACTTC.